This TCR beta chain was captured in a study of regulatory T cells in long-lasting Graves disease. In the study overall: The study enrolled newly diagnosed Graves' patients on antithyroid drugs under 3 months.

The TCR beta library used iRepertoire HTBI primers with Arm-PCR amplification of CDR3. One entry per CDR3 protein results from TCRdb running MiXCR on the multiplex PCR reads. The top ten clones hold 22% of a sample with 300,000 to 400,000 distinct CDR3 sequences, 15% of them seen once. This clonotype was observed at least ten times. The antigen is not known. Study-level points and caveats: Results may be inaccurate due to the small sample size. Newly diagnosed Graves' patients had higher TCR diversity than persistent ones.

The time point denotes: newly diagnosed GD, antithyroid drugs for less than 3 months. Isolated PBMC RNA provided the starting material for the TCR library. Patients hailed from an endocrinology department in Xi'an, China. This sample comprised peripheral blood mononuclear cells (PBMCs), obtained at new diagnosis, from a patient treated with antithyroid drugs. The sequence was obtained from a female donor with Graves disease.

CDR3 protein: CSARAGTTNEQFF. CDR3 bases: TGCAGTGCTAGGGCCGGGACTACCAATGAGCAGTTCTTC. V and J are TRBV20-1 and TRBJ2-1; 7 nucleotides agree with TRBD2. The CDR3 runs to 13 residues. With V trimmed by 3 bases and J by 6 bases, 5 bases remained unmatched. Germline V gene sequence: CDR1 DFQATT, CDR2 SNEGSKA (reference sequence).